These 8 T cell receptor beta chains were all obtained from the same sample, sequenced in a study of blood T cell repertoires in COVID-19. TCRdb's copy holds only in-frame clones and misses some; the assay was immunoSEQ multiplex PCR. The sample carries just under 350,000 clones, around 90% recorded once. Sequenced sample: peripheral blood. These receptors all stem from a woman between 18 and 29 years old who had recovered from COVID-19.

The chain carries TRBV27 and TRBJ2-1; 15 nucleotides agree with TRBD2. The V gene's germline CDR1 is MNHEY and CDR2 SMNVEV (reference sequence). Trimming took 6 bases from V and 6 from J; bases not matched to a gene: 6. The CDR3 loop spans 16 amino acids. The CDR3 DNA reads TGTGCCAGCAGACCCGGGACTAGCGGGAGGCGCAATGAGCAGTTCTTC. The encoded protein is CASRPGTSGRRNEQFF.

V usage is TRBV5-6 and J usage is TRBJ2-1; the D is unclear. The CDR3 covers 12 residues. Trimming removed 4 bases from V and 6 bases from J, with 8 bases in between. The germline CDR1 and CDR2 sequences are SGHDT and YYEEEE. CDR3 sequence (DNA): TGTGCCAGCAGCCGGGTGGGCAATGAGCAGTTCTTC. It yields the protein CASSRVGNEQFF.

V is TRBV29-1 and J is TRBJ1-2; 11 bases line up with TRBD1. Trimming removed 4 bases from V and 8 bases from J; junction bases left unmatched: 6. CDR3 length: 13 residues. Germline assignment: CDR1 SQVTM and CDR2 ANQGSEA. CDR3 bases: TGCAGCGTTGGATGGGACAGGGGGGAAGGCTACACCTTC. This codes for CSVGWDRGEGYTF. Looking up the rest from reference TRBV29-1 and TRBJ1-2 gives the full variable domain: SAVISQKPSRDICQRGTSLTIQCQVDSQVTMMFWYRQQPGQSLTLIATANQGSEATYESGFVIDKFPISRPNLTFSTLTVSNMSPEDSSIYLCSVGWDRGEGYTFGSGTRLTVV.

The V and J genes are TRBV15 and TRBJ2-3; tentatively, D is TRBD2 (5 bases). V was trimmed by 1 base and J by 0 bases, leaving 8 bases between them. This CDR3 contains 15 residues. CDR1 is LNHNV, CDR2 YYDKDF, per germline (reference sequence). The CDR3: CATSRASGSTDTQYF. CDR3 sequence (DNA): TGTGCCACCAGCAGAGCCAGCGGAAGCACAGATACGCAGTATTTT. Full variable domain (outside the CDR3, taken from reference TRBV15 and TRBJ2-3): DAMVIQNPRYQVTQFGKPVTLSCSQTLNHNVMYWYQQKSSQAPKLLFHYYDKDFNNEADTPDNFQSRRPNTSFCFLDIRSPGLGDTAMYLCATSRASGSTDTQYFGPGTRLTVL.

The CDR3 protein is CASSQVISKMRGANVLTF. CDR3 coding DNA: TGCGCCAGCAGCCAAGTCATTTCCAAAATGCGAGGGGCCAACGTCCTGACTTTC. The gene calls are TRBV4-1 and TRBJ2-6; D unresolved. V was shortened by 1 base and J by 4 bases, with 17 bases between the two germline ends. This CDR3 contains 18 residues. Germline lookup yields CDR1 MGHRA and CDR2 YSYEKL.

The V call is TRBV6-2 or TRBV6-3, the J call TRBJ1-1; 7 nucleotides agree with TRBD1. J lost 5 bases, V lost 5 bases, and 2 bases had no gene match. This CDR3 has 12 residues. The germline gives CDR1 MNHEY, CDR2 SVGEGT. The CDR3 DNA sequence: TGTGCCAGCAGTGCAGGGGGGACTGAAGCTTTCTTT. Its translation: CASSAGGTEAFF.

The genes are TRBV7-2 and TRBJ1-3, with TRBD1 identical over 10 bases. J gave up 2 bases and V 4 bases, and 2 bases lay outside the gene matches. Per germline, CDR1 SGHTA and CDR2 FQGNSA. The CDR3 contains 15 residues. The CDR3: CASSSTGGTGNTIYF. CDR3 sequence (DNA): TGTGCCAGCAGCTCGACAGGGGGCACTGGAAACACCATATATTTT.

This rearrangement joins TRBV6-6 to TRBJ2-7; a possible D gene is TRBD1 (5 bases). Germline lookup yields CDR1 MNHNY and CDR2 SVGAGI (reference sequence). The CDR3 runs to 15 residues. V was clipped by 6 bases and J by 1 base, with 16 bases between them. The CDR3: CASSPVGQGSYEQYV. The CDR3 region has the DNA TGTGCCAGCAGCCCCGTGGGGCAAGGGTCCTACGAGCAGTACGTC.